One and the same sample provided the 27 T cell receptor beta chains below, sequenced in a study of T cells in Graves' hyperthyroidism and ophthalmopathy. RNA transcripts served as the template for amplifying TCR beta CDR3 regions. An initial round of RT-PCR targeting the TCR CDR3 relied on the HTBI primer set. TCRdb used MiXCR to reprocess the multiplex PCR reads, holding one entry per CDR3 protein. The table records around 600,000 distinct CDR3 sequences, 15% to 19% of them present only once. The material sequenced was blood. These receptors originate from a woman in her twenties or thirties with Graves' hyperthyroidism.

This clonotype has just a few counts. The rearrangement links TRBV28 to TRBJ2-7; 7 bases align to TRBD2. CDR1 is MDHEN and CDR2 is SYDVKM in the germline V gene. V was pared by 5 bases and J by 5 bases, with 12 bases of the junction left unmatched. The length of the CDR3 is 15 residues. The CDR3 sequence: CASSPRGGGSNEQYF. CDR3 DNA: TGTGCCAGCAGTCCCCGTGGTGGCGGGAGTAACGAGCAGTACTTC.

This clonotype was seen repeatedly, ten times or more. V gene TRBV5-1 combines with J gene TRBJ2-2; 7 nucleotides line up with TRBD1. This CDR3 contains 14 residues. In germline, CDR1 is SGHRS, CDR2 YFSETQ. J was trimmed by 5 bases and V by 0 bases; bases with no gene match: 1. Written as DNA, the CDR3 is TGCGCCAGCAGCTTGGTACAGGGGACCGGGGAGCTGTTTTTT. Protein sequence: CASSLVQGTGELFF. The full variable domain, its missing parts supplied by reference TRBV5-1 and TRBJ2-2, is KAGVTQTPRYLIKTRGQQVTLSCSPISGHRSVSWYQQTPGQGLQFLFEYFSETQRNKGNFPGRFSGRQFSNSRSEMNVSTLELGDSALYLCASSLVQGTGELFFGEGSRLTVL.

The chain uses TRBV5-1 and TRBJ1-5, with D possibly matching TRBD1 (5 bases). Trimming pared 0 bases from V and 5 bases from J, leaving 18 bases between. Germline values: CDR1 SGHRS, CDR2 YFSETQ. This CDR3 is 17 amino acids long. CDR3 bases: TGCGCCAGCAGCTTGGTACCCCAGGGATCTGGAGATCAGCCCCAGCATTTT. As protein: CASSLVPQGSGDQPQHF. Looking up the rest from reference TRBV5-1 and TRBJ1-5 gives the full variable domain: KAGVTQTPRYLIKTRGQQVTLSCSPISGHRSVSWYQQTPGQGLQFLFEYFSETQRNKGNFPGRFSGRQFSNSRSEMNVSTLELGDSALYLCASSLVPQGSGDQPQHFGDGTRLSIL.

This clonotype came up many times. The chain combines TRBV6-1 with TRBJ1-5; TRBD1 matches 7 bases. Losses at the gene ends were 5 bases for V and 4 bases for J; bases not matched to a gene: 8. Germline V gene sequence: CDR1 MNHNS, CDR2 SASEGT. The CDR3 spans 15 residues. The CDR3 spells CASSQPGTENQPQHF. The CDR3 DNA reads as TGTGCCAGCAGTCAACCCGGGACAGAAAATCAGCCCCAGCATTTT.

CDR3 residues: CASSLSFQGAVRLTEAFF. CDR3 DNA sequence: TGTGCCAGCAGCTTATCATTTCAGGGGGCGGTTCGCCTCACTGAAGCTTTCTTT. The chain has TRBV7-9 and TRBJ1-1, with 8 nucleotides matching TRBD1. Germline CDR1 SEHNR, CDR2 FQNEAQ (reference sequence). CDR3 length equals 18 residues. V dropped 2 bases and J dropped 4; count of bases not matched to a gene: 15. The variable domain in full, completed from reference TRBV7-9 and TRBJ1-1, reads DTGVSQNPRHKITKRGQNVTFRCDPISEHNRLYWYRQTLGQGPEFLTYFQNEAQLEKSRLLSDRFSAERPKGSFSTLEIQRTEQGDSAMYLCASSLSFQGAVRLTEAFFGQGTRLTVV.

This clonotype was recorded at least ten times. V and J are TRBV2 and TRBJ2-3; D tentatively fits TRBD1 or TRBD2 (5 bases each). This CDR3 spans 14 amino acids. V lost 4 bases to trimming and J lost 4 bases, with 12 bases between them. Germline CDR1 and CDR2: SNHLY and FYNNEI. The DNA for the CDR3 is TGTGCCAGCAGTGTGGGAGACAGCGCAGATACGCAGTATTTT. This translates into CASSVGDSADTQYF. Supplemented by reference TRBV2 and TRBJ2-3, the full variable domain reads EPEVTQTPSHQVTQMGQEVILRCVPISNHLYFYWYRQILGQKVEFLVSFYNNEISEKSEIFDDQFSVERPDGSNFTLKIRSTKLEDSAMYFCASSVGDSADTQYFGPGTRLTVL.

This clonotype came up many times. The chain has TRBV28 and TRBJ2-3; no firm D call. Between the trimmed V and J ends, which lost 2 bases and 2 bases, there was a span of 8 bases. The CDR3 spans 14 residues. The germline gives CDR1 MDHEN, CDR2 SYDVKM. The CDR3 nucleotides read TGTGCCAGCAGTTTAAGGATTTACACAGATACGCAGTATTTT. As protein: CASSLRIYTDTQYF.

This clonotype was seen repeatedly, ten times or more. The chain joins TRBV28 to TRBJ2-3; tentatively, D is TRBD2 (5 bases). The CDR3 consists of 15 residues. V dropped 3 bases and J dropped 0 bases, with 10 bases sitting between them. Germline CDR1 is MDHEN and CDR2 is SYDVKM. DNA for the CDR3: TGTGCCAGCAGTTTCGGACTCCCTAGCACAGATACGCAGTATTTT. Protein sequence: CASSFGLPSTDTQYF.

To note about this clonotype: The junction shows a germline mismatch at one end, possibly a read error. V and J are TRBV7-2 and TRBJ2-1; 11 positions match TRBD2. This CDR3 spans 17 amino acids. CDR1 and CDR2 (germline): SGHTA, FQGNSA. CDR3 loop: CASSPMVAGGPVNEQFF. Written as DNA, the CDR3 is TGCGCCAGCAGCCCAATGGTAGCGGGAGGGCCTGTCAATGAGCAGTTCTTC.

The CDR3 bases are TGTGCCAGCAGTTTTTCTGAAGCCCAAGAGACCCAGTACTTC. Its translation: CASSFSEAQETQYF. This chain uses TRBV12-3 or TRBV12-4 with TRBJ2-5, with D hard to call. With 3 bases removed from V and 1 base from J, the gap between germline ends came to 9 bases. The CDR3 is 14 residues long.

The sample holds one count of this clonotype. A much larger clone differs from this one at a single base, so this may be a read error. Here the CDR3 DNA reads TGTGCCAGCAGGGAGGTTTACACTGAAGCTTCCTTT. Encoded protein: CASREVYTEASF. The chain couples TRBV2 to TRBJ1-1; no reliable D call. The CDR3 contains 12 residues. From germline, CDR1 is SNHLY and CDR2 FYNNEI.

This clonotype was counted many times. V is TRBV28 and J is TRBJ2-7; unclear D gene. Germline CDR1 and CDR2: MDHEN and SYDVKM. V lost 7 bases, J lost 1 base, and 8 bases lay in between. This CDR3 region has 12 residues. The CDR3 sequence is CASTLGSYEQYF. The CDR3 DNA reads TGTGCCAGCACCCTAGGGTCCTACGAGCAGTACTTC.

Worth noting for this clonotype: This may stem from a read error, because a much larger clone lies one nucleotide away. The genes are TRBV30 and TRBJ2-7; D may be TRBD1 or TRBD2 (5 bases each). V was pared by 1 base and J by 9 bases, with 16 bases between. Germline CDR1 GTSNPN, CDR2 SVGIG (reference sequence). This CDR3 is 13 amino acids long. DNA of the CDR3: TGTGCCTGGAGTGATGGGGGTCCATGGGCGCAGTACTTC. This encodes CAWSDGGPWAQYF. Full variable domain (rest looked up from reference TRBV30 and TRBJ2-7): SQTIHQWPATLVQPVGSPLSLECTVEGTSNPNLYWYRQAAGRGLQLLFYSVGIGQISSEVPQNLSASRPQDRQFILSSKKLLLSDSGFYLCAWSDGGPWAQYFGPGTRLTVT.

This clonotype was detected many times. In DNA form, the CDR3 reads TGTGCCAGCAGGCCCCAAGGCGGGGCCTCCTACGAGCAGTACTTC. Translating it yields CASRPQGGASYEQYF. The chain carries TRBV28 and TRBJ2-7; the D gene is possibly TRBD2 (6 bases). V was shortened by 6 bases and J by 0 bases, with 15 bases between the two germline ends. CDR1 is MDHEN, CDR2 SYDVKM, per germline. The CDR3 runs 15 residues.

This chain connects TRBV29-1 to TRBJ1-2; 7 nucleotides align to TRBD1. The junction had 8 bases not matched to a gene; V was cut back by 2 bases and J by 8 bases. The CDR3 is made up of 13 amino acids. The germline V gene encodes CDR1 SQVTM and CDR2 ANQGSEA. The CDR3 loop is CSVESIQGKGYTF. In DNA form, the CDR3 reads TGCAGCGTTGAAAGTATACAGGGGAAGGGCTACACCTTC.

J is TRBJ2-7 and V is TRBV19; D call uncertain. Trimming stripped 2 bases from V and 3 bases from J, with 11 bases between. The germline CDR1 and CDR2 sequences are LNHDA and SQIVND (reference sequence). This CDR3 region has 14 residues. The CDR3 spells CASSINPSFYEQYF. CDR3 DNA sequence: TGTGCCAGTAGTATAAACCCCTCATTCTACGAGCAGTACTTC.

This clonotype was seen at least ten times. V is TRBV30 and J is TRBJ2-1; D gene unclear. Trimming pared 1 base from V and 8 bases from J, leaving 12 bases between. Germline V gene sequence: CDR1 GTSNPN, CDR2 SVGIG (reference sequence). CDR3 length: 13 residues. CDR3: CAWSGSQRDEQFF. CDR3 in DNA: TGTGCCTGGAGTGGGAGTCAACGGGATGAGCAGTTCTTC.

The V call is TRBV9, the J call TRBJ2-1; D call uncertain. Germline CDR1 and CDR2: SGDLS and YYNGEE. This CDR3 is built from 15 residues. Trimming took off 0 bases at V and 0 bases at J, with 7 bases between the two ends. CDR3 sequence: CASSVAIGSYNEQFF. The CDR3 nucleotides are TGTGCCAGCAGCGTAGCAATTGGCTCCTACAATGAGCAGTTCTTC.

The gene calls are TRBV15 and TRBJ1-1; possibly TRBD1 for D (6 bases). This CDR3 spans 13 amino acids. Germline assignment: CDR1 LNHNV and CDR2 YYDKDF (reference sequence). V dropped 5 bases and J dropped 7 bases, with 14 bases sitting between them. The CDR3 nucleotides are TGTGCCACCAGCCGTCCAGGGGAGGGTGAAGCTTTCTTT. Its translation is CATSRPGEGEAFF.

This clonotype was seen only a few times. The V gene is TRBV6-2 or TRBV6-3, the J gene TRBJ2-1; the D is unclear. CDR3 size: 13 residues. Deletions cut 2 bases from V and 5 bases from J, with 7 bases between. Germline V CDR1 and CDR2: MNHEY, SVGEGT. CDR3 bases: TGTGCCAGCAGTTACCAGAGTCACAATGAGCAGTTCTTC. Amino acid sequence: CASSYQSHNEQFF.

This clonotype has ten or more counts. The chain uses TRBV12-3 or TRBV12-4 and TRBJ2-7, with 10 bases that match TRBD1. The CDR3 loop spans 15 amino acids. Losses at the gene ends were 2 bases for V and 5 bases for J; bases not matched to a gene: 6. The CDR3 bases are TGTGCCAGCAGTTTATTTTCGACAGGGGGCCACGAGCAGTACTTC. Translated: CASSLFSTGGHEQYF.

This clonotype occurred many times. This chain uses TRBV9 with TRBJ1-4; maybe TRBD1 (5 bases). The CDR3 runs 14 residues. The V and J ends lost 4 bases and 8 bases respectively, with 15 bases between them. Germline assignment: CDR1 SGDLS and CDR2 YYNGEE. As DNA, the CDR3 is TGTGCCAGCAGCTTCGGGGAGAGGGGCGAAAAACTGTTTTTT. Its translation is CASSFGERGEKLFF.

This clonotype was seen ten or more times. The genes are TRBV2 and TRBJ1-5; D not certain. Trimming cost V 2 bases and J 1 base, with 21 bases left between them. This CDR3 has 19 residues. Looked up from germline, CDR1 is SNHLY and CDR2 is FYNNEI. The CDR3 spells CASSEFKLWAGSSNQPQHF. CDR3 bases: TGTGCCAGCAGTGAATTTAAATTGTGGGCGGGCTCAAGCAATCAGCCCCAGCATTTT.

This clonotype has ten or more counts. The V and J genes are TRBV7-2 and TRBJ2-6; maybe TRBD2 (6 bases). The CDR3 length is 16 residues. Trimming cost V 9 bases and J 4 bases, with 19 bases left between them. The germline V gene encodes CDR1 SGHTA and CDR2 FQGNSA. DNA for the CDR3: TGTGCCAGGGCGTATGGAGGGGTGAGGGGGGCCAACGTCCTGACTTTC. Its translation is CARAYGGVRGANVLTF.

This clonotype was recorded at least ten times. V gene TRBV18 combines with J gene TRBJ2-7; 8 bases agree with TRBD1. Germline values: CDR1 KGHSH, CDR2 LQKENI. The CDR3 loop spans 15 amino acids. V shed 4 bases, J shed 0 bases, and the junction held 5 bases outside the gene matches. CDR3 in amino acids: CASSLTGASSYEQYF. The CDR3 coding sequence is TGTGCCAGCTCACTGACAGGGGCGAGCTCCTACGAGCAGTACTTC.

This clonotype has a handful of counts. CDR3 sequence reads: CATSRDGGSGYNEQFF. The CDR3 DNA reads as TGTGCCACCAGCAGAGATGGCGGGAGTGGGTACAATGAGCAGTTCTTC. The chain employs TRBV15 and TRBJ2-1, with 7 bases that match TRBD2. The length of the CDR3 is 16 residues. The germline CDR1 and CDR2 sequences are LNHNV and YYDKDF (reference sequence). V lost 0 bases to trimming and J lost 4 bases; unmatched junction nucleotides: 6.

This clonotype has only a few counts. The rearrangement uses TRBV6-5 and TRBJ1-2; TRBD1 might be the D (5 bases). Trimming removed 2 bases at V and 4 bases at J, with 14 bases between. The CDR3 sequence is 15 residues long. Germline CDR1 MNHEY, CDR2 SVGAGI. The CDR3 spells CASSYGRERGYGYTF. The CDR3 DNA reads TGTGCCAGCAGTTACGGCAGGGAACGGGGCTATGGCTACACCTTC.